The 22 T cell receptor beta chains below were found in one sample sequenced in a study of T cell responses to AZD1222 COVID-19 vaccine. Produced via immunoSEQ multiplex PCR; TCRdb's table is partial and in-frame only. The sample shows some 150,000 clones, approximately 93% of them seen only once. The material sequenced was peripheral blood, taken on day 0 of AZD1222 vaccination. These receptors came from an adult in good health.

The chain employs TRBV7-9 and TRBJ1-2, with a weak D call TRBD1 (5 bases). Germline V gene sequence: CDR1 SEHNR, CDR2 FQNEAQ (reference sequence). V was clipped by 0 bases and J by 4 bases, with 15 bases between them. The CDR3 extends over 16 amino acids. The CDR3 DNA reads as TGTGCCAGCAGCTTAGCGCGGGGGGAAGAGGGCTATGGCTACACCTTC. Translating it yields CASSLARGEEGYGYTF.

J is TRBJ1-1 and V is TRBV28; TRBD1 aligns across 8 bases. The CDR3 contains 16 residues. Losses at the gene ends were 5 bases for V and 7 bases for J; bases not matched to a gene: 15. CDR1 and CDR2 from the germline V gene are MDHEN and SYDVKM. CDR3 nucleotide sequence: TGTGCCAGCAGTAATCTCATACCGGGACAGGCCCGTGAAGCTTTCTTT. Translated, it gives CASSNLIPGQAREAFF.

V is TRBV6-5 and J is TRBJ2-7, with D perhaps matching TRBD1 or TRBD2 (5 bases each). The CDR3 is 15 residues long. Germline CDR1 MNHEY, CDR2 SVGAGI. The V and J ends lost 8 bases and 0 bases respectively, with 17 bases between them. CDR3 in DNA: TGTGCCAGCTACTCCCGGGACGGCGCCTCCTACGAGCAGTACTTC. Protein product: CASYSRDGASYEQYF.

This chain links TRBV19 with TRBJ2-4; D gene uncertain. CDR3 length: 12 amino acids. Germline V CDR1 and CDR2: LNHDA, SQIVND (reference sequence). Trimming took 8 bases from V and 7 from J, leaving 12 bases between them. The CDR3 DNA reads TGTGCCAGTTCATCTACTGGGAACATTCAGTACTTC. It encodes CASSSTGNIQYF.

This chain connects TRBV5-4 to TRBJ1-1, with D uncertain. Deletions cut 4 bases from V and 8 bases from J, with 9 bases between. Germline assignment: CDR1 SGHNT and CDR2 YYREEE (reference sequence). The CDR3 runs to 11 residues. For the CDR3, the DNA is TGTGCCAGCAGCCGAGAACAGGAAGCTTTCTTT. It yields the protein CASSREQEAFF. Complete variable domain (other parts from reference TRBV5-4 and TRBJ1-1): ETGVTQSPTHLIKTRGQQVTLRCSSQSGHNTVSWYQQALGQGPQFIFQYYREEENGRGNFPPRFSGLQFPNYSSELNVNALELDDSALYLCASSREQEAFFGQGTRLTVV.

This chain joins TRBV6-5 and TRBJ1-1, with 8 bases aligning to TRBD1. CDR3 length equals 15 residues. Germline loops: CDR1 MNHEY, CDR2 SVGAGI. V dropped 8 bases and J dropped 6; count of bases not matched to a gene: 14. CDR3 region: CASSYNRGMRPEAFF. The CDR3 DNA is TGTGCCAGCTCATATAACAGGGGGATGCGGCCTGAAGCTTTCTTT.

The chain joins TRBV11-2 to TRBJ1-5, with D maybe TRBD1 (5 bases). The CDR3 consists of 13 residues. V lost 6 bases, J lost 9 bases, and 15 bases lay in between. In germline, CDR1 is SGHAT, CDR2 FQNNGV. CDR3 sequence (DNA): TGTGCCAGCAGTAACAGGATCCTCGGGCCCCAGCATTTT. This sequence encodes CASSNRILGPQHF.

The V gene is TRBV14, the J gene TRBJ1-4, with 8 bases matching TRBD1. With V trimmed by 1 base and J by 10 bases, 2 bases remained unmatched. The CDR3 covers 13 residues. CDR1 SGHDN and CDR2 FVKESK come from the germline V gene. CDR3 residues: CASSQGTGRKLFF. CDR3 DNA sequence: TGTGCCAGCAGCCAAGGGACAGGGCGAAAACTGTTTTTT.

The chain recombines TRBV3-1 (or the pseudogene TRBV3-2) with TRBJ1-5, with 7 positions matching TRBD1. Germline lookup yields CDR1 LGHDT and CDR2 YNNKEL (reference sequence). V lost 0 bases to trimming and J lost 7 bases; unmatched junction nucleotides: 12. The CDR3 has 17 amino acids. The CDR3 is CASSQDRVPMTGQPQHF. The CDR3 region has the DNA TGTGCCAGCAGCCAAGACCGGGTCCCAATGACAGGGCAGCCCCAGCATTTT.

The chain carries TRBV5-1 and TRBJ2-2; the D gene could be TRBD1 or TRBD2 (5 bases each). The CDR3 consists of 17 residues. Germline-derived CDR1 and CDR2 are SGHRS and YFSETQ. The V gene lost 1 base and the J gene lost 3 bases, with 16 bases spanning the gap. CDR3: CASSLSGTSKYTGELFF. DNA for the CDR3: TGCGCCAGCAGCTTGTCCGGGACCTCGAAATACACCGGGGAGCTGTTTTTT.

The CDR3 DNA sequence: TGTGCCAGCAGCCTCATACTAGCGGGAGTGGATGAGCAGTTCTTC. Translating gives CASSLILAGVDEQFF. The V and J genes are TRBV2 and TRBJ2-1, with TRBD2 matching 11 bases. CDR1 and CDR2 (germline): SNHLY, FYNNEI. This CDR3 contains 15 residues. Losses at the gene ends were 6 bases for V and 8 bases for J; bases not matched to a gene: 9. Together with reference TRBV2 and TRBJ2-1, the CDR3 gives the full variable domain: EPEVTQTPSHQVTQMGQEVILRCVPISNHLYFYWYRQILGQKVEFLVSFYNNEISEKSEIFDDQFSVERPDGSNFTLKIRSTKLEDSAMYFCASSLILAGVDEQFFGPGTRLTVL.

DNA of the CDR3: TGTGCCAGCAGTGAAGCGCCAGGGCCCTCCTATGGCTACACCTTC. It encodes CASSEAPGPSYGYTF. The genes are TRBV6-1 and TRBJ1-2; TRBD1 is a possible D gene (5 bases). The length of the CDR3 is 15 residues. The V and J ends lost 0 bases and 4 bases respectively, with 12 bases between them. Germline CDR1 reads MNHNS; CDR2 reads SASEGT.

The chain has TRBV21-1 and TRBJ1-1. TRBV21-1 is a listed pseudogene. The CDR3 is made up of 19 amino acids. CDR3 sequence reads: CASSIAQWACRVRETEAFF. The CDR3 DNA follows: TGTGCCAGCAGCATCGCACAGTGGGCCTGTCGGGTGAGAGAGACTGAAGCTTTCTTT.

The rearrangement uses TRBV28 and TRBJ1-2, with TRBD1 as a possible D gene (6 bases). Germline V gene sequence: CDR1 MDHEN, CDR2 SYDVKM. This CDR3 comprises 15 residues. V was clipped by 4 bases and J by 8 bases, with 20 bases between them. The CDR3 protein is CASSSLSRGLRGYTF. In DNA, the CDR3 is TGTGCCAGCAGTTCCCTTTCCCGGGGGCTGAGGGGCTACACCTTC.

The CDR3 nucleotides read TGTGCCAGCAGCTTACGCCGAAACAGCGGGGGGGGTGATGAGCAGTTCTTC. It translates to CASSLRRNSGGGDEQFF. This chain joins TRBV11-2 and TRBJ2-1; TRBD2 matches at 10 bases. The CDR3 extends over 17 amino acids. The J segment lost 8 bases and the V segment lost 2 bases, leaving 12 bases of the junction unmatched. Germline V gives CDR1 SGHAT, CDR2 FQNNGV.

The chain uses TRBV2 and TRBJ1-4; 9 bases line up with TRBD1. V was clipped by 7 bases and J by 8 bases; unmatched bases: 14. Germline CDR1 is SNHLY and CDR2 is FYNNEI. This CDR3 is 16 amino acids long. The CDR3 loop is CASKGQGLAKREKLFF. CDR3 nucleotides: TGTGCCAGCAAAGGACAGGGGCTTGCAAAACGGGAAAAACTGTTTTTT.

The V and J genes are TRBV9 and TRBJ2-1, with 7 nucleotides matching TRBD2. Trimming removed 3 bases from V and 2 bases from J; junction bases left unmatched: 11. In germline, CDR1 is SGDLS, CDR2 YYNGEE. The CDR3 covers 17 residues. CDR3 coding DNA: TGTGCCAGCAGCGCCCCGGAGGCAGCGGGACCCTACAATGAGCAGTTCTTC. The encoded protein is CASSAPEAAGPYNEQFF.

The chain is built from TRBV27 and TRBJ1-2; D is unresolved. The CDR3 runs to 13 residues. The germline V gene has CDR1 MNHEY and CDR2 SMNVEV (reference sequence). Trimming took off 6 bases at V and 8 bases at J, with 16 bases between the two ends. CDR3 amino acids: CASSLNWALGYTF. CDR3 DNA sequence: TGTGCCAGCAGCTTGAACTGGGCCTTGGGCTACACCTTC.

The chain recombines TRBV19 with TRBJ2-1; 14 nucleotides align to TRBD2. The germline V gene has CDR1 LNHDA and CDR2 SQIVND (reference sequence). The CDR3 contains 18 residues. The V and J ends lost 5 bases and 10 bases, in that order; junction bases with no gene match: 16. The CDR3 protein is CASSFLIPGLAGVREQFF. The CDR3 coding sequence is TGTGCCAGTAGTTTCCTGATTCCGGGACTAGCGGGAGTAAGGGAGCAGTTCTTC.

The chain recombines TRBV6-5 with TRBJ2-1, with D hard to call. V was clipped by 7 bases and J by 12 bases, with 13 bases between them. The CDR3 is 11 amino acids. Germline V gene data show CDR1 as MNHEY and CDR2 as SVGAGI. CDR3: CASMFGVGQFF. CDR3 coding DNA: TGTGCCAGCATGTTTGGGGTAGGGCAGTTCTTC.

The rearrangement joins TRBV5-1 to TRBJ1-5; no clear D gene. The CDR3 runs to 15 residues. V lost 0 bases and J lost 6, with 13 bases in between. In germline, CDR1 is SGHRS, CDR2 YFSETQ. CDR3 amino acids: CASSLVSGEGQPQHF. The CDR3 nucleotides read TGCGCCAGCAGCTTGGTCTCTGGGGAGGGTCAGCCCCAGCATTTT.

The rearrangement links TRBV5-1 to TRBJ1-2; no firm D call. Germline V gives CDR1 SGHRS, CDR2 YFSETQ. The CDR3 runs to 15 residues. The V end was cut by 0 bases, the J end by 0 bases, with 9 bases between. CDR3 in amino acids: CASSLGFSANYGYTF. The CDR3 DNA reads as TGCGCCAGCAGCTTGGGTTTCTCAGCTAACTATGGCTACACCTTC.